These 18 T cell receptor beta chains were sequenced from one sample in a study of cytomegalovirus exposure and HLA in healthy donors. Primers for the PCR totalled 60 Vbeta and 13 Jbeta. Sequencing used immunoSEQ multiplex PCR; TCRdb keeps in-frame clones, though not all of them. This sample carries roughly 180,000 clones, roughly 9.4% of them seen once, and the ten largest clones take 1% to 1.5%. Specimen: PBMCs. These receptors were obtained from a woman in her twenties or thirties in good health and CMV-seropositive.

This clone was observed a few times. The DNA of the CDR3 is TGTGCCAGCAGCCAACGAGCCACCCGCGAGCAGTTCTTC. Amino acids: CASSQRATREQFF. This sequence joins TRBV11-3 and TRBJ2-1, with D hard to call. Germline V gives CDR1 SGHNT, CDR2 YENEEA. Trimming cost V 5 bases and J 10 bases, with 15 bases left between them. CDR3 size: 13 residues.

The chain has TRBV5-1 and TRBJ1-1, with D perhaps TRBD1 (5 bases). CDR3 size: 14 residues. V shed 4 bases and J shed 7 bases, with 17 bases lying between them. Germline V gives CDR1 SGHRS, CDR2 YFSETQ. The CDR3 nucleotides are TGCGCCAGCAGCCGACAGCCACGACCGAATGAAGCTTTCTTT. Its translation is CASSRQPRPNEAFF.

CDR3 protein: CASSKEPTHYSPGGTEAFF. CDR3 DNA sequence: TGTGCCAGCAGCAAAGAACCCACACACTACTCTCCGGGAGGCACTGAAGCTTTCTTT. The V and J genes are TRBV21-1 and TRBJ1-1. TRBV21-1 is given as a pseudogene. The CDR3 is 19 amino acids.

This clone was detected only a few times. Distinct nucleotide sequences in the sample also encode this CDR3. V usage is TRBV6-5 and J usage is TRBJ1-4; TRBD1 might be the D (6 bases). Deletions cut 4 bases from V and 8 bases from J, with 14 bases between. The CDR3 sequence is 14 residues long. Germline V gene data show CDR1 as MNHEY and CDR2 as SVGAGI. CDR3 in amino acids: CASSSTGLGEKLFF. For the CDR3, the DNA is TGTGCCAGCAGTTCGACAGGCCTTGGAGAAAAACTGTTTTTT.

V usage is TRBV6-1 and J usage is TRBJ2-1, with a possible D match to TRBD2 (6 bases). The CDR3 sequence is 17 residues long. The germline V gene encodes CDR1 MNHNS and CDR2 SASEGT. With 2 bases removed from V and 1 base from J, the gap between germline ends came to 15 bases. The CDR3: CASSEMSPGASYNEQFF. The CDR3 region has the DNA TGTGCCAGCAGTGAAATGTCTCCGGGAGCGTCCTACAATGAGCAGTTCTTC.

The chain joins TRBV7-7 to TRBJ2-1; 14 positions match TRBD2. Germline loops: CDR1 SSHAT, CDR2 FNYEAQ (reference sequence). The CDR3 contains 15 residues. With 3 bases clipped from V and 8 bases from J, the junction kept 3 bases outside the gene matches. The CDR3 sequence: CASSLGTSGSYEQFF. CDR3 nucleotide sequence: TGTGCCAGCAGCTTGGGGACTAGCGGGAGCTATGAGCAGTTCTTC.

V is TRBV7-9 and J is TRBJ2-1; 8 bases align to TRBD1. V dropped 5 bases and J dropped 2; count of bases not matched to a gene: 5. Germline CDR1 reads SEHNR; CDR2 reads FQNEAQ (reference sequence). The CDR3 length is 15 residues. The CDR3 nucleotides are TGTGCCAGCAGCCCATGGACAGGGACCTACAATGAGCAGTTCTTC. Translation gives CASSPWTGTYNEQFF.

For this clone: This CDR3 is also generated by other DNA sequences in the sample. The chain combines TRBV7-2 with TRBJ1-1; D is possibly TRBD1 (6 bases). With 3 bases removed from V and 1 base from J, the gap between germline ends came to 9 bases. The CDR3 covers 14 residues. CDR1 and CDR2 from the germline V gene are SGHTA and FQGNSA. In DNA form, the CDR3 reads TGTGCCAGCAGCTTCAAAGGGGGGAACACTGAAGCTTTCTTT. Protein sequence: CASSFKGGNTEAFF.

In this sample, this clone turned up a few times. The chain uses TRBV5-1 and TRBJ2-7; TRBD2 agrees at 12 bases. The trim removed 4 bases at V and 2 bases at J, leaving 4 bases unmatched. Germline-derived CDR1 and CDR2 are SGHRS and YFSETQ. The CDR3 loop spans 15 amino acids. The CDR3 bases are TGCGCCAGCAGCCTGCGGACTAGCGGGACCTACGAGCAGTACTTC. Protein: CASSLRTSGTYEQYF.

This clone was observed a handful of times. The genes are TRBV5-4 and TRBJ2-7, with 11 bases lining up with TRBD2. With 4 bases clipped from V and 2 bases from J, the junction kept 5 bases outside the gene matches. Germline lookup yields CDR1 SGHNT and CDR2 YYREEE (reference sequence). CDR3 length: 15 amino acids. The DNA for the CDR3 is TGTGCCAGCAGCAAGGTAGCGGGAGGGCCCTACGAGCAGTACTTC. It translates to CASSKVAGGPYEQYF.

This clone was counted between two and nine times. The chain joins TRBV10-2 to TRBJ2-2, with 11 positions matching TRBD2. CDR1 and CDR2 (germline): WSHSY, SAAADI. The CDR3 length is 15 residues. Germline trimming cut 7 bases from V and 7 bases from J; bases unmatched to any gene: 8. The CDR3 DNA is TGCGCCAGCAAGGATAGCGGGAGGGCCAGCGGGGAGCTGTTTTTT. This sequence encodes CASKDSGRASGELFF.

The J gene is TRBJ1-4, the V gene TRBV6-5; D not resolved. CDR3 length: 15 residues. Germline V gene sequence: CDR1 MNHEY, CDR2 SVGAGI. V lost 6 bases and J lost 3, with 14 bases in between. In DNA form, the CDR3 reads TGTGCCAGCAGCCCATACGGCCAGGCTAATGAAAAACTGTTTTTT. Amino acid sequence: CASSPYGQANEKLFF.

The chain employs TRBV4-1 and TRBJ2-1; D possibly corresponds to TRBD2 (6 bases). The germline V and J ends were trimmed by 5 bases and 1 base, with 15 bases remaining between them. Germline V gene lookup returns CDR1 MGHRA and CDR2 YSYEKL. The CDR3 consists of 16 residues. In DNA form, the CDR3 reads TGCGCCAGCAGCTTCGGCTGGGGGGAGTCCTACAATGAGCAGTTCTTC. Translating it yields CASSFGWGESYNEQFF.

CDR3 sequence reads: CASADGTGYPGGNQPQHF. The CDR3 coding sequence is TGCGCCAGCGCTGACGGGACAGGGTACCCGGGGGGTAATCAGCCCCAGCATTTT. The rearrangement uses TRBV10-2 and TRBJ1-5; 9 bases align to TRBD1. CDR1 and CDR2 (germline): WSHSY, SAAADI. The CDR3 sequence is 18 residues long. Unmatched junction bases numbered 18, after V lost 8 bases and J lost 4 bases.

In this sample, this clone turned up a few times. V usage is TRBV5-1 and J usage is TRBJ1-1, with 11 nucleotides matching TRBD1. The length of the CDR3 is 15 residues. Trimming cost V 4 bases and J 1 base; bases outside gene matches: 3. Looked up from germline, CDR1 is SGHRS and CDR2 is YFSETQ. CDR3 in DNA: TGCGCCAGCAGCCTTGGGACAGGGGGGAACACTGAAGCTTTCTTT. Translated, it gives CASSLGTGGNTEAFF. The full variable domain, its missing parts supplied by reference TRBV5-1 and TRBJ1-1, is KAGVTQTPRYLIKTRGQQVTLSCSPISGHRSVSWYQQTPGQGLQFLFEYFSETQRNKGNFPGRFSGRQFSNSRSEMNVSTLELGDSALYLCASSLGTGGNTEAFFGQGTRLTVV.

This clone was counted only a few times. CDR3 nucleotides: TGTGCCAGCAGCCGCCAAAATTGGGAGGCCGGGGAGCTGTTTTTT. Encoded protein: CASSRQNWEAGELFF. The rearrangement links TRBV5-4 to TRBJ2-2; D is perhaps TRBD2 (6 bases). Trimming pared 4 bases from V and 6 bases from J, leaving 16 bases between. Germline V lookup: CDR1 SGHNT, CDR2 YYREEE (reference sequence). CDR3 size: 15 residues.

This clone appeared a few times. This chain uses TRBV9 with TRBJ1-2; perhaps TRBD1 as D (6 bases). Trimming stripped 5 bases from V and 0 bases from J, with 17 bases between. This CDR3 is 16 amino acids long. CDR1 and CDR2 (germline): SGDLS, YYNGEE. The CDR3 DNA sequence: TGTGCCAGCAGTGCGGTGGGGGCAGGGGCTAACTATGGCTACACCTTC. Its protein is CASSAVGAGANYGYTF.

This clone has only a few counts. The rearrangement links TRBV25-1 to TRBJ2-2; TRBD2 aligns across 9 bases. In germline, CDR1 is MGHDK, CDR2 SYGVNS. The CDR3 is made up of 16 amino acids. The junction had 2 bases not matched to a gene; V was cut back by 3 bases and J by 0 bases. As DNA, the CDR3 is TGTGCCAGCAGTGAGCCTAGCGGGGCGAACACCGGGGAGCTGTTTTTT. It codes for CASSEPSGANTGELFF. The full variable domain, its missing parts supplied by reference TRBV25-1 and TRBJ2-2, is EADIYQTPRYLVIGTGKKITLECSQTMGHDKMYWYQQDPGMELHLIHYSYGVNSTEKGDLSSESTVSRIRTEHFPLTLESARPSHTSQYLCASSEPSGANTGELFFGEGSRLTVL.